Sequencing of this TCR beta chain was carried out in a study of shared clonotypes between healthy human individuals. The V and J ends lost 5 bases and 4 bases respectively, with 17 bases between them. CDR3 length: 15 residues. Germline V gives CDR1 MNHEY, CDR2 SMNVEV (reference sequence). Deep-level running was used for the assay. Generated by immunoSEQ multiplex PCR, the TCRdb table keeps only in-frame clones and is missing some. The data contain about 680,000 clones, 55% to 85% of them singletons. Sequencing was performed on memory CD4+ T cells sorted from blood. Described subset: CD45RA-negative fraction. This rearrangement joins TRBV27 to TRBJ2-5, with D perhaps TRBD1 or TRBD2 (7 bases each). This clonotype was obtained from a woman in her twenties or thirties in good health. The CDR3 spells CASSNQGGGRETQYF. CDR3 bases: TGTGCCAGCAGTAACCAGGGGGGGGGTAGAGAGACCCAGTACTTC.